This T cell receptor (beta chain) came from a study of blood T cell repertoires in COVID-19 (dated by TCRdb to 2018 to 2020). About the investigation overall: Collaborator samples came from the United States, Italy and Spain and covered acute and convalescent phases of COVID-19. The samples were drawn from the first 160 participants of the ongoing ImmuneRACE study and from 1,200 or so subjects provided by 6 global collaborators. Where HLA class I and class II types were available, the types were taken from metadata supplied by the sample provider, not from assay-based typing. Sample metadata almost always included a de-identified subject ID, COVID-19 status, age in years and sex. Subjects who had been exposed to COVID-19, were actively infected with it, or had recovered from it provided the deeply sampled blood TCRbeta repertoires that made up the dataset. The repertoires were released in a freely available public database meant as a resource for research on the immune response to SARS-CoV-2. The material from the prospective study consisted of cDNA or gDNA derived from T cells, B-cell-depleted T cells, or PBMCs. Paper-wide results and their limitations: The quantity of clinical and demographic metadata differed by source and by participant and was supplied without curation.

TCRbeta CDR3 regions were amplified from genomic DNA by means of the immunoSEQ Assay, a bias-controlled multiplex PCR. Per the authors' processing: Nucleated cell counts per sample were estimated from amplification of reference gene primers within the assay. Sequence reads were collapsed and filtered to measure the absolute abundance of every unique TCRbeta CDR3 rearrangement. For each sample, productive Simpson clonality was calculated as the square root of Simpson's diversity index over productive rearrangements. The clones in this table, taken by TCRdb from immuneACCESS, are in-frame only. Not every clone is retained; where verified, under half of the shortfall comes from an unresolved V gene, and the cause of the rest is unknown. The D gene and trimming were derived from the DNA, and the V and J assignments and clone size from that table. This sample holds fewer than 600,000 clones; 88% were observed only once. About 2% of the sample rests with the top ten.

Turning to this clone: Its recognized antigen is unknown. Per-nucleotide qualities are absent, and no much larger clonotype sits a single base away.

The germline V gene (reference sequence) specifies MNHEY as CDR1 and SMNVEV as CDR2. V is cut back by 6 bases and J by 4 bases, with 9 bases in the junction unmatched. There are 16 amino acids in the CDR3, from cysteine to phenylalanine inclusive. The entry retains the CDR3 DNA only, 48 bases that are in frame from base 1. Participants in the prospective study were aged roughly 18 to 100 years, lived in 20 to 25 United States geographic areas, and enrolled through a virtual design. In the prospective study, cohorts were assigned on the basis of participant-reported clinical history obtained from a screening survey and a study questionnaire. Recovered participants in ImmuneRACE Cohort 3 were defined as having two consecutive negative NP/OP PCR tests, clearance from a healthcare professional, or resolution of symptoms. In the prospective study, mobile phlebotomists collected whole blood, serum and a nasopharyngeal or oropharyngeal swab from each participant. Over a roughly 2-month period, participants in the prospective study had the option of providing additional blood draws and questionnaires. Prospective study blood samples were shipped either frozen or at room temperature before DNA extraction.

Material for sequencing was PBMCs or T cells enriched from blood (not recorded which). The receptor was derived from a woman between 40 and 50 years old who had recovered from COVID-19. The chain couples TRBV27 to TRBJ2-2; the junction holds 9 bases that match TRBD2. The DNA sequence follows: TGTGCCAGCAGGGGGCTCCCAGCGGGAGGCACCGGGGAGCTGTTTTTT. Its coded protein is CASRGLPAGGTGELFF.